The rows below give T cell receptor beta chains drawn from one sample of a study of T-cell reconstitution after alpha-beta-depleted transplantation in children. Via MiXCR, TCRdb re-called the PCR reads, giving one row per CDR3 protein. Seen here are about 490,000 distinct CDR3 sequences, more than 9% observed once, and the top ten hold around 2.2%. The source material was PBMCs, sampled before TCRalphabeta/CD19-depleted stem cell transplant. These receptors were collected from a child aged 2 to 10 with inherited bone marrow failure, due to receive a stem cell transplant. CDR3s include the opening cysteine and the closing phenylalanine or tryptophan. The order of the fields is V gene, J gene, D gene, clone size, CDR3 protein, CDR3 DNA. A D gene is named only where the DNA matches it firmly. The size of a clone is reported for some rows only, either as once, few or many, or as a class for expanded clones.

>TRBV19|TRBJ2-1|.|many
CASSIALGRDHYNEQFF
TGTGCCAGTAGTATAGCCTTGGGGCGGGACCACTACAATGAGCAGTTCTTC
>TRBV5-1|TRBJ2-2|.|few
CASSWTVVYRDTGELFF
TGCGCCAGCAGCTGGACCGTCGTGTACAGAGACACCGGGGAGCTGTTTTTT
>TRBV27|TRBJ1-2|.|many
CASSLSRVQGNRYGYTF
TGTGCCAGCAGTTTATCGAGGGTGCAGGGGAATCGCTATGGCTACACCTTC
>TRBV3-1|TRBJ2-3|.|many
CASSRTPGTVQYF
TGTGCCAGCAGCCGTACCCCCGGGACGGTGCAGTATTTT
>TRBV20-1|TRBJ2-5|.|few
CSAILAEGGGTQYF
TGCAGTGCCATTCTAGCGGAGGGGGGTGGGACCCAGTACTTC
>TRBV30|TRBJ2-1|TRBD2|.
CASPQPSGHDNEQFF
TGTGCCTCCCCTCAGCCTAGCGGTCACGACAATGAGCAGTTCTTC
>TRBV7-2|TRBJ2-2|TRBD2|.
CASSDIAGTGGELFF
TGTGCCAGCAGCGACATAGCGGGAACTGGCGGGGAGCTGTTTTTT
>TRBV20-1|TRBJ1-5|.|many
CSARGRPRVGSNQPQHF
TGCAGTGCTAGGGGAAGACCCCGAGTTGGGAGCAATCAGCCCCAGCATTTT
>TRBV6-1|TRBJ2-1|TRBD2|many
CATGTSGSSYNEQFF
TGTGCCACCGGGACTAGCGGGAGCTCCTACAATGAGCAGTTCTTC
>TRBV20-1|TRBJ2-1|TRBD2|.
CSARESSGRAYNEQFF
TGCAGTGCTAGAGAGTCTAGCGGGAGGGCCTACAATGAGCAGTTCTTC
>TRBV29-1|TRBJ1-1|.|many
CSGRVATEAFF
TGCAGCGGGAGGGTAGCCACTGAAGCTTTCTTT
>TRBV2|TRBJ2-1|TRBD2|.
CASSDYWLAGAQYNEQLF
TGTGCCAGCAGTGACTACTGGCTAGCGGGAGCCCAATACAATGAGCAGTTATTC
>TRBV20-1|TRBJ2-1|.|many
CSARWGSSYNEQFF
TGCAGTGCTAGATGGGGGAGCTCCTACAATGAGCAGTTCTTC
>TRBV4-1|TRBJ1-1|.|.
CASSQLPNTEAFF
TGCGCCAGCAGCCAATTACCGAACACTGAAGCTTTCTTT
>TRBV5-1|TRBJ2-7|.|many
CASSFGAGNSYEQYF
TGCGCCAGCAGCTTTGGGGCAGGGAATTCCTACGAGCAGTACTTC
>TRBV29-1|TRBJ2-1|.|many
CSVESVTSISSYNEQFF
TGCAGCGTTGAAAGTGTGACCTCCATTAGCTCCTACAATGAGCAGTTCTTC
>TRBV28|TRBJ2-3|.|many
CASSPGSRTDTQYF
TGTGCCAGCAGTCCGGGTAGCCGCACAGATACGCAGTATTTT
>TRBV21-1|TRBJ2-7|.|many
CASSEDGPYEQYF
TGTGCCAGCAGCGAGGACGGTCCCTACGAGCAGTACTTC
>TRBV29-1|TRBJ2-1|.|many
CSVVSWEPHDEQFF
TGCAGCGTTGTTTCGTGGGAGCCCCACGATGAGCAGTTCTTC
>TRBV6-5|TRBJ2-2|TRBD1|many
CASSLEPGLDRAAGELFF
TGTGCCAGCAGCCTCGAGCCGGGGCTAGACAGGGCGGCCGGGGAGCTGTTTTTT
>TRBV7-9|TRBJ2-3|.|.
CASSPLRGGREDTQYF
TGTGCCAGCAGCCCCCTCCGAGGCGGGCGAGAGGATACGCAGTATTTT
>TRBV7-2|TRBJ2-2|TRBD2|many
CASSLRSGSGELFF
TGTGCCAGCAGCTTACGCAGCGGGAGCGGGGAGCTGTTTTTT
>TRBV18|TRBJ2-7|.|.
CASSPRIRDYEQYF
TGTGCCAGCTCACCACGGATAAGGGACTACGAGCAGTACTTC
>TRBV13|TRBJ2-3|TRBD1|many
CASSYRQGSTDTQYF
TGTGCCAGCAGCTACCGACAGGGTAGCACAGATACGCAGTATTTT
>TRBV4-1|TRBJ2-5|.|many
CASSPGLVYQETQYF
TGCGCCAGCAGCCCGGGGCTGGTCTACCAAGAGACCCAGTACTTC
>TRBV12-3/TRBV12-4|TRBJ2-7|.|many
CASSLIPREWQYF
TGTGCCAGCAGTTTGATCCCCCGCGAGTGGCAGTACTTC
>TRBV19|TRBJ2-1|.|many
CASSALPISYNEQFF
TGTGCCAGTAGTGCCCTCCCGATCTCCTACAATGAGCAGTTCTTC
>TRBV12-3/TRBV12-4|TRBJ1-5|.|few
CASRGGRGPEQPQHF
TGTGCCAGCAGGGGCGGACGGGGGCCGGAACAGCCCCAGCATTTT
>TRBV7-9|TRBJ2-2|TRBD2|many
CASSLVAGAGELFF
TGTGCCAGCAGCTTGGTAGCGGGAGCCGGGGAGCTGTTTTTT
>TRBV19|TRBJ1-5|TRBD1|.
CASSIAPSDRAKQPQHF
TGTGCCAGTAGTATAGCTCCATCGGACAGGGCCAAACAGCCCCAGCATTTT
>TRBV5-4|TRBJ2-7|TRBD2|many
CASSFGTSGSPTYEQYF
TGTGCCAGCAGCTTCGGGACTAGCGGGAGCCCGACCTACGAGCAGTACTTC
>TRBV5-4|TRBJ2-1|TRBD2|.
CASSFLAGEEGEQFF
TGTGCCAGCAGCTTCCTAGCGGGAGAGGAGGGTGAGCAGTTCTTC
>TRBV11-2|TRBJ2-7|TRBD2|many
CASSAPSELAGGGAPNEQYF
TGTGCCAGCAGTGCACCCTCGGAACTAGCGGGAGGTGGTGCCCCAAACGAGCAGTACTTC
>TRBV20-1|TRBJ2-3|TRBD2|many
CSATSGRDTQYF
TGCAGTGCCACTAGCGGGAGGGATACGCAGTATTTT
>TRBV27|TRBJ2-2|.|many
CASSPYPSWTGELFF
TGTGCCAGCAGTCCCTATCCTAGCTGGACCGGGGAGCTGTTTTTT
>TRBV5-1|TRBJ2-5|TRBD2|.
CASSGGTSLEETQYF
TGCGCCAGCAGCGGCGGGACTAGCCTGGAAGAGACCCAGTACTTC
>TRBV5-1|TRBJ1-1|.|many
CASSLDGQNTEAFF
TGCGCCAGCAGCTTAGACGGACAGAACACTGAAGCTTTCTTT
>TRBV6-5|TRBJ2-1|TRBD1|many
CASSFSSGQDYNEQFF
TGTGCCAGCAGCTTTTCATCAGGACAGGACTACAATGAGCAGTTCTTC
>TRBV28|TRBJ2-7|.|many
CASSWPQNIYEQYF
TGTGCCAGCAGTTGGCCCCAAAACATTTACGAGCAGTACTTC
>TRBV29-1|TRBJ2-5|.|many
CSVEDHTRTETQYF
TGCAGCGTTGAAGATCACACTAGAACAGAGACCCAGTACTTC
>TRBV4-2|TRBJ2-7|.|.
CASSQEILPFRGLSYEQYF
TGTGCCAGCAGCCAAGAGATCCTTCCTTTCAGGGGTCTTTCCTACGAGCAGTACTTC